Given below is one T cell receptor beta chain in context. Its antigen is not known. The repertoire was sequenced with immunoSEQ multiplex PCR; TCRdb's copy has only in-frame clones and lacks some. The sample includes 50,000 to 65,000 clones, about 80% seen only once; the top ten take under 4.5%. This sample stems from a study of OX40 agonist ivuxolimab in advanced cancers. This CDR3 comprises 15 residues. The V gene's germline CDR1 is SGDLS and CDR2 YYNGEE. The V end was cut by 3 bases, the J end by 2 bases, with 15 bases between. Findings and limits, study-wide: Undetermined was the antigen specificity of the expanded peripheral T cells.

Material: CD4+ or CD8+ T cells sorted from blood, obtained in a trial of the OX40 agonist ivuxolimab. The chain uses TRBV9 and TRBJ2-7, with D possibly called TRBD1 or TRBD2 (5 bases each). This TCR was recovered from an adult with an advanced solid tumor such as melanoma, head and neck, liver or kidney cancer. In DNA, the CDR3 is TGTGCCAGCAGCGCCGGGGCCCAACCTCCCTACGAGCAGTACTTC. This translates into CASSAGAQPPYEQYF.